This T cell receptor beta chain emerged from a study of blood T cells in healthy people across ages. Broader study findings: Fewer expanded clones and more diversity marked long-lived versus aged donors.

This clonotype turned up a few times. Its antigen is still unknown. All donors came from Russia, were Caucasian and healthy, and spanned ages roughly 6 to 95. For the second PCR, which ran for about 6 to 11 cycles, a sample-barcoded 5' primer and a J-beta primer mix were used. MiXCR, applied by TCRdb to the 5' RACE reads, yields one record per CDR3 protein. This table has roughly 800,000 distinct CDR3 sequences, roughly 25% appearing once. Looked up from germline, CDR1 is ENHRY and CDR2 is SYGVKD. Trimming removed 8 bases from V and 1 base from J, with 12 bases in between. The CDR3 consists of 13 residues. Separately, the same data were catalogued under a study of T cells of mothers and their children.

The sequencing input was blood. The TCR comes from a boy aged 5-17 years in good health. The V call is TRBV10-3, the J call TRBJ2-7; D gene unclear. The CDR3 spells CAIGPESSYEQYF. CDR3 DNA sequence: TGTGCCATCGGTCCAGAATCTTCCTACGAGCAGTACTTC.